Listed below are T cell receptor beta chains from one sample, sequenced in a study of identical twins. TCRdb passed the 5' RACE reads through MiXCR, listing each CDR3 protein once. The top ten clones hold about 0.91% of a sample with some 500,000 distinct CDR3 sequences, less than 25% of them seen once. The sample also formed part of further work on T cells expressing NK-cell markers.

The sample consisted of CD4+ T cells sorted from blood. These TCRs come from a woman between 18 and 30 years old in good health. CDR3s include the opening cysteine and the closing phenylalanine or tryptophan. A D gene is named only where the DNA matches it firmly. Clone size is stated in some rows and not others, as once, few, many or a class when expanded.

TRBV25-1,.,.,TRBJ2-2,TGTGCCAGCAGGTCGGACAAATCTAACACCGGGGAGCTGTTTTTT,CASRSDKSNTGELFF
TRBV20-1,.,few,TRBJ2-2,TGCAGTGCTCGGACTATCGCCGGGGAGCTGTTTTTT,CSARTIAGELFF
TRBV5-6,.,.,TRBJ1-2,TGTGCCAGCAGCTTGGCTTTACAGATTAACTATGGCTACACCTTC,CASSLALQINYGYTF
TRBV10-3,.,.,TRBJ2-1,TGTGCCATCAAGTCGGGTGGCTCCTACAATGAGCAGTTCTTC,CAIKSGGSYNEQFF
TRBV27,TRBD1,.,TRBJ2-2,TGTGCCAGCAGTTTATCGACGGGACAGGGGGCCGGCGGGGAGCTGTTTTTT,CASSLSTGQGAGGELFF
TRBV20-1,TRBD1,few,TRBJ2-1,TGCAGTGCTAGAAGTCTCGACAGGGGGCTTTACAATGAGCAGTTCTTC,CSARSLDRGLYNEQFF
TRBV7-2,.,few,TRBJ1-2,TGTGCCAGCAGCCCCCCAAACTATGGCTACACCTTC,CASSPPNYGYTF
TRBV9,.,.,TRBJ1-2,TGTGCCAGCAGCGCCCACAGGGAGAACTATGGCTACACCTTC,CASSAHRENYGYTF
TRBV6-5,.,.,TRBJ2-7,TGTGCCAGCAGTTACTCCCTAGCGCGTACCTACGAGCAGTACTTC,CASSYSLARTYEQYF
TRBV5-6,.,.,TRBJ2-7,TGTGCCAGCAGCTTGGGACAGGCTCCGGTCTACGAGCAGTACTTC,CASSLGQAPVYEQYF
TRBV28,.,.,TRBJ2-7,TGTGCCAGCAGTCTACCCGCGAAGAGCTACGAGCAGTACTTC,CASSLPAKSYEQYF
TRBV7-6,.,many,TRBJ2-7,TGTGCCAGCAGCTTAGCCTCAGTCGGGTACGAGCAGTACTTC,CASSLASVGYEQYF
TRBV6-2/TRBV6-3,TRBD2,.,TRBJ2-5,TGTGCCAGCAGTTTGACTAGCGGGGGGGCCGAGACCCAGTACTTC,CASSLTSGGAETQYF
TRBV19,.,few,TRBJ1-2,TGTGCCAGTAGCGATACACAGGGAAAGTTGGGCTACACCTTC,CASSDTQGKLGYTF
TRBV9,TRBD2,.,TRBJ2-1,TGTGCCAGCAGCGTAGAAGGACTAGCGTTTCATGAGCAGTTCTTC,CASSVEGLAFHEQFF
TRBV20-1,TRBD1,.,TRBJ1-1,TGCAGTGCCGTTCAGGGGGCGTGGGCTTTCTTT,CSAVQGAWAFF
TRBV7-2,TRBD2,.,TRBJ2-5,TGTGCCAGCAGCCTTAGCGGGGGGGTGACCCAGTACTTC,CASSLSGGVTQYF
TRBV7-2,.,.,TRBJ2-3,TGTGCCAGCAGCTTGTCGGCGAGGGATACGCAGTATTTT,CASSLSARDTQYF
TRBV15,TRBD2,.,TRBJ2-3,TGTGCCACCAGCAGCAGACTAGCGGGGGATGAGGGTACGCAGTATTTT,CATSSRLAGDEGTQYF
TRBV4-3,TRBD2,.,TRBJ2-1,TGCGCCAGCAGCCCAGCCGGGACTAGAACCCATGAGCAGTTCTTC,CASSPAGTRTHEQFF
TRBV25-1,.,.,TRBJ1-1,TGTGCCAGCAAAGACGACAGGAACACTGAAGCTTTCTTT,CASKDDRNTEAFF
TRBV7-8,.,.,TRBJ2-2,TGTGCCAGCAGCCTCGAACTGAGGGGGAACACCGGGGAGCTGTTTTTT,CASSLELRGNTGELFF
TRBV12-3/TRBV12-4,.,.,TRBJ1-6,TGTGCCAGCAGTTTTGGGGGGGGTGCACCCCTCCACTTT,CASSFGGGAPLHF
TRBV20-1,TRBD1,few,TRBJ2-3,TGCAGTGCCCACAAGACAGGGGTGAAAGATACGCAGTATTTT,CSAHKTGVKDTQYF
TRBV9,TRBD1,few,TRBJ2-5,TGTGCCAGCTGCCGACAGGGCCGGTCCCAAGAGACCCAGTACTTC,CASCRQGRSQETQYF
TRBV12-3/TRBV12-4,TRBD1,many,TRBJ2-3,TGTGCCAGCACCGTGGGACAGGTCGGCGCAGATACGCAGTATTTT,CASTVGQVGADTQYF
TRBV15,TRBD1,.,TRBJ2-2,TGTGCCACCAGCAGAGGACAGGGTCCCGGGGAGCTGTTTTTT,CATSRGQGPGELFF
TRBV5-5,TRBD2,few,TRBJ2-1,TGTGCCAGCAGCCGGGGGGGCACCATAAACTACAATGAGCAGTTCTTC,CASSRGGTINYNEQFF
TRBV3-1,.,many,TRBJ1-6,TGTGCCAGCAGCCGTGGGACGGTGGATTCACCCCTCCACTTT,CASSRGTVDSPLHF
TRBV20-1,TRBD1,.,TRBJ1-4,TGCAGTGCTACGGGACAGAATGAAAAACTGTTTTTT,CSATGQNEKLFF
TRBV18,.,.,TRBJ1-1,TGTGCCAGCTCATCGGCCTCCGTTAGGGGTACTGAAGCTTTCTTT,CASSSASVRGTEAFF
TRBV20-1,.,.,TRBJ2-7,TGCAGTGCTACCCTCCCAGGGGCCTCCTACGAGCAGTACTTC,CSATLPGASYEQYF
TRBV6-1,.,.,TRBJ2-7,TGTGCCAGCAGTAAGAAATCCCGACAGTACTACTCCTACGAGCAGTACTTC,CASSKKSRQYYSYEQYF
TRBV2,.,few,TRBJ2-3,TGTGCCAGCAGGGCGGAACTAAGGAGGAGCACAGATACGCAGTATTTT,CASRAELRRSTDTQYF
TRBV20-1,TRBD2,few,TRBJ2-3,TGCAGTGCTAGTTCACTAGCGGGAAGCACAGATACGCAGTATTTT,CSASSLAGSTDTQYF
TRBV7-5,.,.,TRBJ1-2,.,CISVPEAEQGTLHGYGYTF
TRBV20-1,.,few,TRBJ2-1,TGCAGTGCTACCCAGGCGCGGAGCTCCTACAATGAGCAGTTCTTC,CSATQARSSYNEQFF
TRBV13,TRBD2,few,TRBJ2-1,TGTGCCAGCAGCTCAGATCCGGGACTAGCGGCTAGAAGCTCCTACAATGAGCAGTTCTTC,CASSSDPGLAARSSYNEQFF
TRBV27,.,.,TRBJ1-1,TGTGCCAGCAGTTCACTTTCAGCGGGGGGGGGAGCTTTCTTT,CASSSLSAGGGAFF
TRBV12-3/TRBV12-4,.,many,TRBJ1-2,TGTGCCAGCAGCCTCGGCGGGTGGGGTGGCTACACCTTC,CASSLGGWGGYTF
TRBV10-3,TRBD1,.,TRBJ2-6,TGTGCCATCAGTGAGGTGGGGACAGGGGTTTCTGGGGCCAACGTCCTGACTTTC,CAISEVGTGVSGANVLTF
TRBV20-1,.,.,TRBJ2-3,TGCAGTGTCCATCGCCCCCCCACCGATACGCAGTATTTT,CSVHRPPTDTQYF
TRBV9,.,.,TRBJ2-2,TGTGCCAGCAGCGTAGTGCCGCAGGGGAACACCGGGGAGCTGTTTTTT,CASSVVPQGNTGELFF
TRBV20-1,.,.,TRBJ1-2,TGCAGTGCCCGAACACAGATCGGGCTTTATGGCTACACCTTC,CSARTQIGLYGYTF
TRBV5-1,TRBD2,.,TRBJ2-5,TGCGCCAGCAGCTTGTCTAGCGGCCCCCAAGAGACCCAGTACTTC,CASSLSSGPQETQYF
TRBV20-1,TRBD1,few,TRBJ1-2,TGCAGTGCGCCGCGACAGGGTAACTATGGCTACACCTTC,CSAPRQGNYGYTF
TRBV6-1,.,.,TRBJ2-4,TGTGCCACTTCCCCAGCCAAAAACATTCAGTACTTC,CATSPAKNIQYF
TRBV5-8,.,.,TRBJ1-2,TGTGCCAGCAGCTTGTTGCCCCCTCGGGACTATGGCTACACCTTC,CASSLLPPRDYGYTF
TRBV10-3,.,.,TRBJ1-3,TGTGCCACCAGGGGCAGGGGCCAAGGTGGAAACACCATATATTTT,CATRGRGQGGNTIYF
TRBV7-8,.,.,TRBJ2-7,TGTGCCAGCAGCTTAAACCGATTCTACGAGCAGTACTTC,CASSLNRFYEQYF
TRBV18,.,many,TRBJ1-5,TGTGCCAGCTCACCAGGCAATTCGGGGAGCAATCAGCCCCAGCATTTT,CASSPGNSGSNQPQHF
TRBV27,.,.,TRBJ2-2,TGTGCCAGCAGTCCATCCCGGGACTTTTCAGAGCTGTTTTTT,CASSPSRDFSELFF
TRBV10-3,.,.,TRBJ1-1,TGTGCCATCAGTGATGGGAGGTCTGAAGCTTTCTTT,CAISDGRSEAFF
TRBV7-7,TRBD2,few,TRBJ2-1,TGTGCCAGCCAACTAGCGCCCACCAGTGAGCAGTTCTTC,CASQLAPTSEQFF
TRBV12-3/TRBV12-4,.,.,TRBJ2-1,TGTGCCAGCACCAGGGACATTTCGCTGTTCTTC,CASTRDISLFF